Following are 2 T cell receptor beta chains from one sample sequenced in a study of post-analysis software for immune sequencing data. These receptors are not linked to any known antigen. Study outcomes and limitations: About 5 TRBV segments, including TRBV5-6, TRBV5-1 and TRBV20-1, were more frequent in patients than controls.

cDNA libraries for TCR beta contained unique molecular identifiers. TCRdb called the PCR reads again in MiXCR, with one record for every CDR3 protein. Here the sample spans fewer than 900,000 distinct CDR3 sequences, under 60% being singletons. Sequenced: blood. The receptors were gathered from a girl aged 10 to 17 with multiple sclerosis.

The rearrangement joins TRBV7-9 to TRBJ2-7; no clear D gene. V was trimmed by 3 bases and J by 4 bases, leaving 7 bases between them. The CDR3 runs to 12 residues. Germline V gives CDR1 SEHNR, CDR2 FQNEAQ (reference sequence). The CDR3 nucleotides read TGTGCCAGCAGCTTGCCGACTTACGAGCAGTACTTC. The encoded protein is CASSLPTYEQYF.

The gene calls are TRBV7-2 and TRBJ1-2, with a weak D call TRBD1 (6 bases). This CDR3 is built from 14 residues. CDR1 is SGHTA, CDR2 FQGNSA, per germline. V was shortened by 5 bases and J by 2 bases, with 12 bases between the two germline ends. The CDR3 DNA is TGTGCCAGCAGCCCCAACAGGGCGAACTATGGCTACACCTTC. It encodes CASSPNRANYGYTF.